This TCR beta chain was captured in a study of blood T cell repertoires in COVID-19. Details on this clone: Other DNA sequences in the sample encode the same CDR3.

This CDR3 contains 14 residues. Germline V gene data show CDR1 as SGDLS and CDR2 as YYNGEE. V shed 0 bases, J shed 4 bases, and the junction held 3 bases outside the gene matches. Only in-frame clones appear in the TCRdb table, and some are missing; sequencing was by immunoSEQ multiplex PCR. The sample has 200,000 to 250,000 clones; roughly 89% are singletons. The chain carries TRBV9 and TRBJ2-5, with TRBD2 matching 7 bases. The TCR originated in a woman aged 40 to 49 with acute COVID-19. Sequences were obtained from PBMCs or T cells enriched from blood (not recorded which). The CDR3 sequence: CASSVGLAGETQYF. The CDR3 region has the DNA TGTGCCAGCAGCGTAGGACTAGCTGGAGAGACCCAGTACTTC.